What follows describes a single TCR beta chain. Its antigen is not identified. V trimming: 4 bases; J trimming: 2 bases; junction bases outside the gene matches: 7. Germline CDR1 reads DFQATT; CDR2 reads SNEGSKA (reference sequence). This CDR3 has 14 residues. The entry originates in a study of breast tumors, draining lymph nodes, adjacent tissues. TCRdb re-called the multiplex PCR reads with MiXCR, one entry per CDR3 protein. The sample consists of tens of thousands of distinct CDR3 sequences, 60% to 80% of them appearing once. The study, taken as a whole, reports: Luminal-like breast cancer showed significantly greater tumor-nontumor repertoire similarity than basal-like breast cancer did. Findings are consistent with lymph node origin and intratumoral expansion of most tumor T cells. Tumor repertoires ranked between lymph nodes and nontumor tissue in diversity, with V and J gene preferences.

Sequences were obtained from breast tumor tissue. The chain employs TRBV20-1 and TRBJ2-5; 7 bases fit TRBD1. The TCR comes from a female donor with breast cancer. Some clones in this sample may be carry-over from other donors' samples. The CDR3 here is CSATRQGGQETQYF. DNA for the CDR3: TGCAGTGCTACTCGACAGGGCGGACAAGAGACCCAGTACTTC.